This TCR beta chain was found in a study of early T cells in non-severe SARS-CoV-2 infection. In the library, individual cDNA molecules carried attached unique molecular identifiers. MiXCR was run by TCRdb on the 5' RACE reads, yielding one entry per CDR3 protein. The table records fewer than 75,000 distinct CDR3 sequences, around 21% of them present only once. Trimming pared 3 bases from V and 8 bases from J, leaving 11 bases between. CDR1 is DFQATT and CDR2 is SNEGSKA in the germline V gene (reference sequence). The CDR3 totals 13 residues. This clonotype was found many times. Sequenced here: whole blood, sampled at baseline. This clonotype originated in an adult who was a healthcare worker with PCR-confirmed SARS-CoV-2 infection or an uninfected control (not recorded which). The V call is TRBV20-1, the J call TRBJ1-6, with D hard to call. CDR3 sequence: CSARDEGDSPLHF. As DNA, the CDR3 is TGCAGTGCTAGGGATGAAGGAGATTCACCCCTCCACTTT.